This T cell receptor beta chain is from a study of shared clonotypes between healthy human individuals. Trimming took 2 bases from V and 0 from J; bases not matched to a gene: 6. CDR1 is MDHEN, CDR2 SYDVKM, per germline. The CDR3 contains 16 residues. Study observations and caveats: Sampling covered blood only; tissue repertoires likely differ.

Naive CD8 cells comprised CD45RO-negative, CCR7-positively selected cells, excluding terminally differentiated effector memory CD45RA+ cells. Of note for this clone: The antigen is undetermined.

Here immunoSEQ multiplex PCR was the method, and the copy in TCRdb shows in-frame clones only, minus some. This repertoire shows 600,000 or so clones, 95% to 98% found once; its top ten account for more than 0.3%. This chain uses TRBV28 with TRBJ2-7; 8 bases are a match to TRBD2. The sequenced material came from naive CD8+ T cells sorted from blood. This clonotype was sampled from a man in his thirties or forties in good health. The chain's CDR3 is CASSLGLAEYSYEQYF. The CDR3 bases are TGTGCCAGCAGTTTAGGACTAGCTGAATACTCCTACGAGCAGTACTTC.